One T cell receptor beta chain is described in this entry. In this sample, this clonotype turned up many times. Its antigen is unknown. Base qualities are not at hand, and no much larger clone is one base apart. As an off-target read in a library built for alpha chains, this beta chain has a frequency of little significance. The library was obtained by 5' RACE. The instrument given in TCRdb is NextSeq 500. In the TCR library protocol, a unique molecular identifier was attached to each TCR cDNA molecule so that PCR and sequencing errors could be corrected. For the original study's pipeline: TCR identification, UMI-based error correction and CDR3 extraction were performed with Decombinator tools. Expanded TCRs were defined as those above a frequency of 2 per 1,000, corresponding to the top 1% of the tumor frequency distribution. Renyi diversity was computed with the R vegan package after each repertoire had been subsampled 100 times to 5,000 TCRs. To build CDR3 similarity networks, amino acid triplet string-kernel similarity was used, and CDR3s were connected when their pairwise similarity was above 0.82. Starting from the raw public reads, TCRdb applied fastp trimming at Q25, assembled clones with MiXCR and retained in-frame beta chains. Duplicate CDR3 protein sequences are folded into a single record with the most common DNA and genes. TCRdb's processing, not the study's, gives the V and J calls here. The sample has 8,500 to 14,000 distinct CDR3 sequences on record, about 3.7% of them singletons. The biggest ten clones account for 40% to 60% of the sample.

Trimming accounts for 2 bases at V and 8 bases at J, while the number of junction bases matched to no gene is 2. CDR1 is given as KGHSY and CDR2 as FQNENV, both from the germline V gene. The cysteine opens and the phenylalanine closes a CDR3 of 13 amino acids. Only the CDR3 portion is preserved as DNA: 39 bases, with reading frame beginning at the first base. This sample was taken from a study of spatial heterogeneity in lung cancer (dated by TCRdb to between 2018 and 2021). For the wider study: More beta-chain than alpha-chain transcripts were consistently detected, likely reflecting higher beta-chain transcript abundance. TCR alpha and beta repertoires were quantitatively compared across multiple tumor regions, matched nontumor lung and blood in non-small cell lung cancer. In the raw uncorrected reads, each unique combination of TCR and UMI appeared more than ten times on average. Both alpha and beta chains were TCR-sequenced in 200 or so tumor regions, around 64 matched nontumor lung samples and 56 PBMC samples obtained at surgery. The study linked features of the TCR repertoire to counts of nonsynonymous mutations, which were determined by whole-exome sequencing of tumor tissue. The study at large found these results: Additional single-cell paired TCR alpha and beta sequencing was considered necessary to confirm, at a functional level, the hypothesis that regional TCRs recognize regional mutations. Ubiquitous expanded tumor TCRs were found in blood more often at tumor resection than at routine follow-up.

In light of the paper, this sample's time point label describes: sample taken at primary tumor resection. Whole RNA extracted from tumor and nontumor lung tissue, or from cryopreserved PBMC samples, was used for TCR sequencing without cell sorting. Donors were 72 patients with early-stage, untreated non-small cell lung cancer from the lung TRACERx cohort. Only patients for whom sufficient RNA was available from at least two tumor regions were selected for TCR sequencing. This clonotype was sampled from a female donor with early-stage non-small cell lung cancer. This chain is built from TRBV16 and TRBJ1-4; 7 bases in between match TRBD1. Specimen: PBMCs, collected at surgery. Here the CDR3 is given as CASSQGTAEKLFF. The DNA sequence reads TGTGCCAGCAGCCAAGGGACAGCCGAAAAACTGTTTTTT.